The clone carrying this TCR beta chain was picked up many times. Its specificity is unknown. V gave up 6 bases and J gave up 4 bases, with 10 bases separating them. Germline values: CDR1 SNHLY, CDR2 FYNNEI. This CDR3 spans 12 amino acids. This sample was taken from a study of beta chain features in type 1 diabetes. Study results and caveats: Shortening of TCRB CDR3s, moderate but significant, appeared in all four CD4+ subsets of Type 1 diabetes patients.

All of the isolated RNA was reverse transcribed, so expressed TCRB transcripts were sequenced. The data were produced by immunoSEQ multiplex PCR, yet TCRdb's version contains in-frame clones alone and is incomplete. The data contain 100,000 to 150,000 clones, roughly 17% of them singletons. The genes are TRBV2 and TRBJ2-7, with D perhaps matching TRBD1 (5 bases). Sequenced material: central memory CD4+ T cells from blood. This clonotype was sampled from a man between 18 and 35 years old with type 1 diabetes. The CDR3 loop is CASSPREYEQYF. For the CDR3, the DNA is TGTGCCAGCAGCCCCAGGGAATACGAGCAGTACTTC.